A single sample gave rise to the 8 T cell receptor beta chains below, sequenced in a study of T-cell memory formation after mild COVID-19 (dated by TCRdb to the early 2020s). The library came from 5' RACE. Sequencing used an Illumina NovaSeq 6000. TCRdb applied fastp at Q25 and MiXCR to the public reads, then kept only in-frame beta chains. For every CDR3 protein sequence, its rows merge into one entry that carries the most common genes and DNA. The sample contains about 110,000 distinct CDR3 sequences, around an eighth of them found a single time. The ten largest clones add up to around 40% of the sample. Sequencing was carried out using PBMCs or a T cell subset sorted from them (not recorded which). The receptors were sampled from a man aged 18-30 years who had mild COVID-19 (a few samples of this study predate the infection). The sample titles of this study are shuffled in the database, so cell type and time point are left out; the donor was told from shared clones.

This clonotype was seen a few times. In nucleotides, the CDR3 is TGTGCTAGTGGTCCCTCCCCGGGACAGGGGATCGATGAGCAGTTCTTC. It translates to CASGPSPGQGIDEQFF. J is TRBJ2-1 and V is TRBV12-5, with 10 bases that match TRBD1. Trimming at V came to 5 bases and at J to 8 bases, leaving 12 bases not matched to a gene. Germline CDR1 is LGHNT and CDR2 is FRNRAP. There are 16 residues in the CDR3.

The V call is TRBV12-3 or TRBV12-4, the J call TRBJ1-2, with 9 bases that match TRBD1. V was clipped by 4 bases and J by 6 bases; unmatched bases: 9. This CDR3 has 15 amino acids. In nucleotides, the CDR3 is TGTGCCAGCAGTTACTCGATGACAGGGGGTGATGGCTACACCTTC. The encoded protein is CASSYSMTGGDGYTF.

The chain is built from TRBV7-9 and TRBJ2-1; perhaps D is TRBD1 or TRBD2 (5 bases each). The V end lost 4 bases, the J end lost 8 bases, and 15 bases lay between the germline ends. CDR1 and CDR2 (germline): SEHNR, FQNEAQ (reference sequence). The CDR3 has 14 amino acids. CDR3 nucleotide sequence: TGTGCCAGCAGCTCCCGTGAGGGGTGGGATGAGCAGTTCTTC. It translates to CASSSREGWDEQFF.

In nucleotides, the CDR3 is TGTGCCAGCAGCTCAGGGGTGAGGGCTGAAGCTTTCTTT. Translated, it gives CASSSGVRAEAFF. V usage is TRBV7-8 and J usage is TRBJ1-1; maybe TRBD1 (6 bases). Germline V gene sequence: CDR1 SGHVS, CDR2 FQNEAQ. The CDR3 sequence is 13 residues long. Trimming shortened V by 4 bases and J by 6 bases, and 12 bases separated the two germline ends. The complete variable domain, with remaining parts taken from reference TRBV7-8 and TRBJ1-1, reads GAGVSQSPRYKVAKRGQDVALRCDPISGHVSLFWYQQALGQGPEFLTYFQNEAQLDKSGLPSDRFFAERPEGSVSTLKIQRTQQEDSAVYLCASSSGVRAEAFFGQGTRLTVV.

This clonotype showed up many times. The V call is TRBV18, the J call TRBJ2-5; 13 bases agree with TRBD2. This CDR3 has 18 residues. With V trimmed by 3 bases and J by 4 bases, 11 bases remained unmatched. Germline lookup yields CDR1 KGHSH and CDR2 LQKENI. The CDR3 reads CASSPPGLAGDSLETQYF. CDR3 coding DNA: TGTGCCAGCTCACCGCCAGGACTAGCGGGGGACAGTCTAGAGACCCAGTACTTC.

This clonotype was seen a few times. The chain joins TRBV4-1 to TRBJ2-7; D is possibly TRBD2 (5 bases). The CDR3 contains 14 residues. Germline V CDR1 and CDR2: MGHRA, YSYEKL. The V end lost 0 bases, the J end lost 7 bases, and 13 bases lay between the germline ends. The CDR3 nucleotides read TGCGCCAGCAGCCAAGAAACCTCCCGAGGGGAGCAGTACTTC. Residues: CASSQETSRGEQYF.

This chain joins TRBV5-4 and TRBJ1-2, with D perhaps TRBD1 (5 bases). Between the trimmed V and J ends, which lost 0 bases and 2 bases, there was a span of 8 bases. Germline V gene data show CDR1 as SGHNT and CDR2 as YYREEE (reference sequence). The CDR3 totals 14 residues. CDR3 region: CASSLVGVNYGYTF. CDR3 in DNA: TGTGCCAGCAGCTTGGTAGGGGTCAACTATGGCTACACCTTC.

This clonotype has only a few counts. The V call is TRBV19, the J call TRBJ2-7, with a possible D match to TRBD1 (7 bases). V was trimmed by 9 bases and J by 3 bases, leaving 15 bases between them. Looked up from germline, CDR1 is LNHDA and CDR2 is SQIVND (reference sequence). CDR3 length: 13 residues. The CDR3, as DNA: TGTGCCAGGCGGGACAGTTCCCACTACGAGCAGTACGTC. It encodes CARRDSSHYEQYV.